This T cell receptor beta chain was identified during a study of cytomegalovirus exposure and HLA in healthy donors. Study as a whole: Unique TCR beta sequences numbering approximately 120 million came from about 179 million T cells in an earlier analysis. General observations from the study: A missense variant in DCLRE1C was later tied to TCR beta V- and J-gene trimming. Later on, an analysis tied approximately 17,000 TCR beta sequences to HLA alleles at 0.05 false discovery rate. CMV serostatus was the sole immune exposure data available.

From germline, CDR1 is MNHEY and CDR2 SMNVEV (reference sequence). V was shortened by 4 bases and J by 0 bases, with 19 bases between the two germline ends. The CDR3 runs to 18 residues. PCR primers comprised 60 Vbeta and 13 Jbeta primers. Sequenced by immunoSEQ multiplex PCR; TCRdb stores in-frame clones only, minus some. Counted here are about 120,000 clones, roughly 80% occurring once; the ten biggest clones make up 2.5% to 3.5%. In its sample, this clone was seen once. Its antigen is undetermined. The sequenced sample was PBMCs. The TCR comes from a woman in her forties in good health and CMV-seropositive. This rearrangement joins TRBV27 to TRBJ1-3; D may be TRBD1 (6 bases). The CDR3 nucleotides read TGTGCCAGCAGTTGGGGGCCGCCCGGACTCTTCTCTGGAAACACCATATATTTT. Protein product: CASSWGPPGLFSGNTIYF.